Listed here is a single T cell receptor beta chain. Germline values: CDR1 MNHEY, CDR2 SVGAGI. Trimming stripped 0 bases from V and 7 bases from J, with 10 bases between. CDR3 length: 13 residues. These data belong to a study of preoperative IRX-2 immunotherapy in early breast cancer. Profiled with immunoSEQ multiplex PCR; TCRdb holds only in-frame clones, not every one. This table holds tens of thousands of clones, almost 90% found once. The treatment here: preoperative locoregional IRX-2 cytokine immunotherapy. This phase Ib study tested locoregional IRX-2 cytokine immunotherapy given before surgery. The TCR originated in a human donor with breast cancer. Sampling was conducted from a patient treated with IRX-2 immunotherapy. The chain joins TRBV6-5 to TRBJ2-7; D is ambiguous. CDR3 nucleotide sequence: TGTGCCAGCAGTTACTCGGTTAGGCGAGAGCAGTACTTC. Amino acid sequence: CASSYSVRREQYF.